Listed below are T cell receptor beta chains from one sample, sequenced in a study of blood T cell repertoires in COVID-19. The assay was immunoSEQ multiplex PCR, and TCRdb's table has in-frame clones only and misses some. The top ten clones hold more than 3% of a sample with about 220,000 clones, roughly four fifths of them seen once. The specimen was PBMCs or T cells enriched from blood (not recorded which). The receptors stem from a woman in her sixties or seventies who had recovered from COVID-19. The CDR3 runs from the conserved cysteine through the conserved F or W. D genes are given only for firm matches. Rows give clone size only sometimes, using once, few, many, or a class for an expanded clone.

J gene,V gene,D gene,clone size,CDR3 DNA,CDR3 protein
TRBJ1-5,TRBV7-2,TRBD1,NA,TGTGCCAGCAGCTTAGCGGGCAGGGGGCTAGGCAATCAGCCCCAGCATTTT,CASSLAGRGLGNQPQHF
TRBJ1-2,TRBV19,TRBD1,NA,TGTGCCAGTAGTACCCAGACAGGGGTAGGCGGCTACACCTTC,CASSTQTGVGGYTF
TRBJ1-5,TRBV9,NA,NA,TGTGCCAGTAGTTCTCCAAATAGCAATCAGCCCCAGCATTTT,CASSSPNSNQPQHF
TRBJ1-2,TRBV24-1,NA,NA,TGTGCCACCAGTGTCGGGGCTAACTATGGCTACACCTTC,CATSVGANYGYTF
TRBJ2-3,TRBV5-6,NA,NA,TGTGCCAGCAGCTTTGGCAGCGTTACAGATACGCAGTATTTT,CASSFGSVTDTQYF
TRBJ2-7,TRBV10-3,TRBD2,NA,TGTGCCATCAGTGAGAATCTAGCGGGAGCTCACGAGCAGTACTTC,CAISENLAGAHEQYF
TRBJ1-4,TRBV29-1,TRBD1,once,TGCAGCGTTCGACAGGGGGTTTGGGAAAAACTGTTTTTT,CSVRQGVWEKLFF
TRBJ1-2,TRBV19,TRBD1,NA,TGTGCCAGTAGTATAGATTCTCCGGGACAGGCTGCTAACTATGGCTACACCTTC,CASSIDSPGQAANYGYTF
TRBJ1-2,TRBV5-1,TRBD1,NA,TGCGCCAGCAGTTTCATGCCGGGACAGGACTATGGCTACACCTTC,CASSFMPGQDYGYTF
TRBJ2-3,TRBV27,NA,NA,TGTGCCAGCACCAGGGCAGATACGCAGTATTTT,CASTRADTQYF
TRBJ2-3,TRBV7-8,NA,NA,TGTGCCAGCAGCTTAGGAAGGGGCCCAGATACGCAGTATTTT,CASSLGRGPDTQYF
TRBJ1-3,TRBV10-3,TRBD1,NA,TGTGCCATCAGTGAGTCCCCCGGGACAGGGCGAAACACCATATATTTT,CAISESPGTGRNTIYF
TRBJ1-2,TRBV29-1,NA,NA,TGCAGCGTTGCTGATCTGACAGCGCACTATGGCTACACCTTC,CSVADLTAHYGYTF
TRBJ2-3,TRBV7-2,NA,once,TGTGCCAGCAGCTTAGGTATCGGGAGAAGCACAGATACGCAGTATTTT,CASSLGIGRSTDTQYF
TRBJ2-1,TRBV7-2,NA,NA,TGTGCCAGCAGCTTCGCAGGGCGAAAGGATGAGCAGTTCTTC,CASSFAGRKDEQFF
TRBJ2-5,TRBV12-3/TRBV12-4,NA,NA,TGTGCCAGCAGTTTAGTAAGGGGAGAGACCCAGTACTTC,CASSLVRGETQYF
TRBJ2-3,TRBV15,NA,NA,TGTGCCACCACCGCCGACTTTAACACAGATACGCAGTATTTT,CATTADFNTDTQYF
TRBJ1-1,TRBV7-3,TRBD1,NA,TGTGCCAGCAGGGGACAGAAGAACACTGAAGCTTTCTTT,CASRGQKNTEAFF
TRBJ1-2,TRBV3-1/TRBV3-2,TRBD1,NA,TGTGCCAGCAGCCAAGGGGACAGTAACTATGGCTACACCTTC,CASSQGDSNYGYTF
TRBJ2-2,TRBV5-8,NA,NA,TGTGCCACTCATAGCGGCGCGAACACCGGGGAGCTGTTTTTT,CATHSGANTGELFF
TRBJ1-1,TRBV2,NA,NA,TGTGCCAGCAGTGGGGACTTGAACACTGAAGCTTTCTTT,CASSGDLNTEAFF
TRBJ2-7,TRBV5-4,TRBD2,few,TGTGCCAGCAGCGCACCGGGACTAGCGGGAGGGACCTACGAGCAGTACTTC,CASSAPGLAGGTYEQYF
TRBJ2-7,TRBV12-3/TRBV12-4,NA,NA,TGTGCCAGCCGGGACTCCCGCCGGGCCGAGCAGTACTTC,CASRDSRRAEQYF
TRBJ2-1,TRBV19,NA,NA,TGTGCCAGTAGCCCCCGGACTGGAGATGAGCAGTTCTTC,CASSPRTGDEQFF
TRBJ1-2,TRBV4-3,TRBD1,NA,TGCGCCAGCAGCCAAGCCGCAGGGGGCGATGGCTACACCTTC,CASSQAAGGDGYTF
TRBJ2-7,TRBV19,NA,NA,TGTGCCAGTAGCCCTAAGGGGTACGAGCAGTACTTC,CASSPKGYEQYF
TRBJ2-1,TRBV7-9,NA,NA,TGTGCCAGCAGCGACGGGTACAATGAGCAGTTCTTC,CASSDGYNEQFF
TRBJ1-6,TRBV7-2,TRBD1,NA,TGTGCCAGCAGCTTAGAAGGGACAGCGAATTCACCCCTCCACTTT,CASSLEGTANSPLHF
TRBJ2-5,TRBV9,TRBD2,once,TGTGCCAGCAGCGCTAGCGGGGGAAAAGAGACCCAGTACTTC,CASSASGGKETQYF
TRBJ1-2,TRBV4-1,TRBD1,NA,TGCGCCAGCAGCGATTCGAAAGACCCGGGACAGGGCTATGGCTACACCTTC,CASSDSKDPGQGYGYTF
TRBJ2-7,TRBV12-3/TRBV12-4,NA,NA,TGTGCCAGCACCATCGGCAGGGCCTACGAGCAGTACTTC,CASTIGRAYEQYF
TRBJ1-3,TRBV5-1,NA,NA,TGCGCCAGCAGCTGGGGTGATGGGGGCGCATCTGGAAACACCATATATTTT,CASSWGDGGASGNTIYF
TRBJ2-1,TRBV5-4,TRBD2,NA,TGTGCCTTGGGAGCTAGCGGGGGGAGCTCCTACAATGAGCAGTTCTTC,CALGASGGSSYNEQFF
TRBJ2-7,TRBV6-5,TRBD1,NA,TGTGCCAGCAGTTACTCGGGGGGACAGGTAGCCTACGAGCAGTACTTC,CASSYSGGQVAYEQYF
TRBJ1-2,TRBV11-2,NA,once,TGTGCCAGCAGCCCCCTTGGGGCAGGGGATAACTATGGCTACACCTTC,CASSPLGAGDNYGYTF
TRBJ2-7,TRBV12-3/TRBV12-4,TRBD1,NA,TGTGCCAGCAGTTTAGGGGACAGGGGGGAACAGTACTTC,CASSLGDRGEQYF
TRBJ2-5,TRBV6-5,NA,NA,TGTGCCAGCAGGAAAGCTTGGGGGCTGGGAGAGACCCAGTACTTC,CASRKAWGLGETQYF
TRBJ2-2,TRBV5-4,NA,NA,TGTGCCAGCAGATCAGAGATTTTAGGAGTCACCGGGGAGCTGTTTTTT,CASRSEILGVTGELFF
TRBJ1-1,TRBV28,TRBD1,NA,TGTGCCAGCAGTCGACAGGGGTATTTGGCTTTCTTT,CASSRQGYLAFF
TRBJ1-1,TRBV18,TRBD1,NA,TGTGCCAGCTCACCACGCCGGGACAGGGAACGGAACACTGAAGCTTTCTTT,CASSPRRDRERNTEAFF
TRBJ2-7,TRBV12-3/TRBV12-4,NA,NA,TGTGCCACCGGAAAAGTAGCTGGCGAGCAGTACTTC,CATGKVAGEQYF
TRBJ2-3,TRBV13,TRBD2,NA,TGTGCCAGCAGCTTAGTAGCGGGCGAAACAGATACGCAGTATTTT,CASSLVAGETDTQYF
TRBJ2-7,TRBV19,TRBD1,NA,TGTGCCAGTAGTATCAGGGGACAGGGAACCTACGAGCAGTACTTC,CASSIRGQGTYEQYF
TRBJ2-5,TRBV5-6,NA,NA,TGTGCCAGCAGCCGGGCGGGTAAGGAGACCCAGTACTTC,CASSRAGKETQYF
TRBJ1-5,TRBV27,NA,NA,TGTGCCAGCAGTCCAGGGACACCCAATCAGCCCCAGCATTTT,CASSPGTPNQPQHF
TRBJ1-5,TRBV19,NA,NA,TGTGCCAGTAGCACGGACAGTGGAAGCAATCAGCCCCAGCATTTT,CASSTDSGSNQPQHF
TRBJ2-6,TRBV2,NA,NA,TGTGCCAGCTATGCTGGACGGAGGAGCTCTGGGGCCAACGTCCTGACTTTC,CASYAGRRSSGANVLTF
TRBJ2-2,TRBV18,NA,NA,TGTGCCAGCTCACCACCGGGGCAGGGCACCGGGGAGCTGTTTTTT,CASSPPGQGTGELFF